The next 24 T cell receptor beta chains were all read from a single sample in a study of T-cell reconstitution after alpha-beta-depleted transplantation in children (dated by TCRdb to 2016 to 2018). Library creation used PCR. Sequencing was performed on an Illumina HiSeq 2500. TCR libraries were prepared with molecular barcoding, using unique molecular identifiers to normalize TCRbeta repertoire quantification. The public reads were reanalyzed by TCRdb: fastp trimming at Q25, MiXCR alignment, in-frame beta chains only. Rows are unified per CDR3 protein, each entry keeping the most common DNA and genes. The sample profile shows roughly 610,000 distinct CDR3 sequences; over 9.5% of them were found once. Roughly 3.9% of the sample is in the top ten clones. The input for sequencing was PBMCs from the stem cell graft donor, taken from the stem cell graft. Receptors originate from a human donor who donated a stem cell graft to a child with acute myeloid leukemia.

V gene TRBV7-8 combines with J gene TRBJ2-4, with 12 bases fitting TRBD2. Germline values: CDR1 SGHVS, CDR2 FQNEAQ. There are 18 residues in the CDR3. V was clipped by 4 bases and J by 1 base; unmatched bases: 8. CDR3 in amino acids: CASSYSTSGSSAKNIQYF. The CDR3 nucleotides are TGTGCCAGCAGCTATTCGACTAGCGGGAGTTCGGCCAAAAACATTCAGTACTTC.

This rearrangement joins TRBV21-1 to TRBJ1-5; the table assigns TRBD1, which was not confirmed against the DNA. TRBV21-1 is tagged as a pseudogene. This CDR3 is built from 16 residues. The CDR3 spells CASSKGNRDRNQPQHF. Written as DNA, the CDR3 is TGTGCCAGCAGCAAAGGAAACCGGGACCGAAATCAGCCCCAGCATTTT.

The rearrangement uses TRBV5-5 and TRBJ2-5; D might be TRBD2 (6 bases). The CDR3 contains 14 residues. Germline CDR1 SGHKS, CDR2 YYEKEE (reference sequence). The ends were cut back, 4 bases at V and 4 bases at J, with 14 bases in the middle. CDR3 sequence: CASSRRGGAETQYF. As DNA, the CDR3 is TGTGCCAGCAGCCGGCGGGGTGGGGCAGAGACCCAGTACTTC.

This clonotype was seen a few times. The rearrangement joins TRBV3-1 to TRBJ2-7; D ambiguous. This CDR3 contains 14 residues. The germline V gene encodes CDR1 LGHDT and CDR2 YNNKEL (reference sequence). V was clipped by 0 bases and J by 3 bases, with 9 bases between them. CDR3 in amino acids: CASSQDLGYYEQYF. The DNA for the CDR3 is TGTGCCAGCAGCCAAGATCTCGGATACTACGAGCAGTACTTC.

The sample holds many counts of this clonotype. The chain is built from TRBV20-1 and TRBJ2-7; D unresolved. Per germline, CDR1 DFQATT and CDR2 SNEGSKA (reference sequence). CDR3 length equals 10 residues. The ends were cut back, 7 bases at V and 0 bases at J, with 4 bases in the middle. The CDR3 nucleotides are TGCAGTGTTAACTCCTACGAGCAGTACTTC. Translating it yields CSVNSYEQYF.

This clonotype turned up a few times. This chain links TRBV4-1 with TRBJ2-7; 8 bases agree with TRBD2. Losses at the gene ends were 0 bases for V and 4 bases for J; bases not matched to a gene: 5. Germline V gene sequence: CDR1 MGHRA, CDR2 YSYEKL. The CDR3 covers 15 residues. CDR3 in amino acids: CASSQDLASGYEQYF. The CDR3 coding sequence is TGCGCCAGCAGCCAAGATCTGGCTAGCGGGTACGAGCAGTACTTC.

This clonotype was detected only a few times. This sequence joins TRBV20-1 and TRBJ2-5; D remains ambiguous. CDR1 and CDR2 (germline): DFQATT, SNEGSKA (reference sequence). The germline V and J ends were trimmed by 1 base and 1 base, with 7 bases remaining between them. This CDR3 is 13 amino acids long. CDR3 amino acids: CSARGGFQETQYF. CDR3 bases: TGCAGTGCTAGAGGTGGATTCCAAGAGACCCAGTACTTC.

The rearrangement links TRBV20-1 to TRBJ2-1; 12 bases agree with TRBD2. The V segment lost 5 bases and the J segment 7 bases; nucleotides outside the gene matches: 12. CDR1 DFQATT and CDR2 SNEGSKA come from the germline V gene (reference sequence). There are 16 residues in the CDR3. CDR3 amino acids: CSAGALAGGMRNEQFF. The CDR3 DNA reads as TGCAGTGCTGGAGCACTAGCGGGAGGTATGCGTAATGAGCAGTTCTTC.

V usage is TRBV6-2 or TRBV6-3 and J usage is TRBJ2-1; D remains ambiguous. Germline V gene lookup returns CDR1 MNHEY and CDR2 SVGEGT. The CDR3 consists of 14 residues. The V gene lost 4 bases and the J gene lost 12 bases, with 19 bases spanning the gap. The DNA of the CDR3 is TGTGCCAGCAGTTCCCCTGCAGGTTCGAGTCCGCAGTTCTTC. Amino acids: CASSSPAGSSPQFF.

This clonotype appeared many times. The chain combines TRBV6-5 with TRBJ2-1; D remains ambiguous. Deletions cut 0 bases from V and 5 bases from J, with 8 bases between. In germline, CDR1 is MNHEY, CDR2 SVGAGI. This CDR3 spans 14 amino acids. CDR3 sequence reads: CASSYSVADNEQFF. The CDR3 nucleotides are TGTGCCAGCAGTTACTCGGTGGCGGACAATGAGCAGTTCTTC.

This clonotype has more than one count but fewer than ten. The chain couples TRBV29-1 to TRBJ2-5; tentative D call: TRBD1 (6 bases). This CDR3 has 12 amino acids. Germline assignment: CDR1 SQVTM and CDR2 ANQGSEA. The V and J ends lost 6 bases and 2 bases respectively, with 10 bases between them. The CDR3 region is CSVIGGQETQYF. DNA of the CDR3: TGCAGCGTGATAGGGGGACAAGAGACCCAGTACTTC.

In DNA, the CDR3 is TGTGCCACCAGCAATCTCGCGGTGAACACTGAAGCTTTCTTT. Protein: CATSNLAVNTEAFF. The rearrangement links TRBV15 to TRBJ1-1; D not certain. CDR3 length: 14 residues. V was trimmed by 4 bases and J by 0 bases, leaving 9 bases between them. From germline, CDR1 is LNHNV and CDR2 YYDKDF (reference sequence).

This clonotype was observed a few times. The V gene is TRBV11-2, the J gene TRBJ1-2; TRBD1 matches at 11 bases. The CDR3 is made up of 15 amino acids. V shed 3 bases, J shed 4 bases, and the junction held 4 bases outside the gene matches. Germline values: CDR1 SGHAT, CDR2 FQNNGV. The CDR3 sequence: CASSLRTGGGYGYTF. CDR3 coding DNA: TGTGCCAGCAGCTTGAGGACAGGGGGCGGCTATGGCTACACCTTC.

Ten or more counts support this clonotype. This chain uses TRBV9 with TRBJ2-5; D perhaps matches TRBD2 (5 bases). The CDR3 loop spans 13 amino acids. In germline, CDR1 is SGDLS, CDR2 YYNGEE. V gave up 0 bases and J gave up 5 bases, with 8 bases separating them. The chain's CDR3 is CASSVGPGETQYF. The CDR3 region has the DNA TGTGCCAGCAGCGTAGGTCCGGGGGAGACCCAGTACTTC.

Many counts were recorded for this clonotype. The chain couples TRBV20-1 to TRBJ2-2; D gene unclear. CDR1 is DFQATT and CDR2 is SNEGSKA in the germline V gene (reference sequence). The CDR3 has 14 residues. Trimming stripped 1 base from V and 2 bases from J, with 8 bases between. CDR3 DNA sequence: TGCAGTGCTAGAGGCGACTTAAACACCGGGGAGCTGTTTTTT. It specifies CSARGDLNTGELFF.

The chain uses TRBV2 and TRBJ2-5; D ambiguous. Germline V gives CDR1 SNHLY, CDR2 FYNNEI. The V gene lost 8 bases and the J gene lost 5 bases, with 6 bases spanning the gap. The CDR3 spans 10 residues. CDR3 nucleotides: TGTGCCAGCGAAGAGGAGACCCAGTACTTC. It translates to CASEEETQYF.

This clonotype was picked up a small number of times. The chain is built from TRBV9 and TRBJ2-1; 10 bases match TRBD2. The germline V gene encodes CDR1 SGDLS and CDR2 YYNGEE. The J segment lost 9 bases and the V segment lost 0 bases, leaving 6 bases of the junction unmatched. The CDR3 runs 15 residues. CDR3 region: CASSVGLAGVAEQFF. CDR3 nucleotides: TGTGCCAGCAGCGTAGGTCTAGCGGGAGTTGCTGAGCAGTTCTTC.

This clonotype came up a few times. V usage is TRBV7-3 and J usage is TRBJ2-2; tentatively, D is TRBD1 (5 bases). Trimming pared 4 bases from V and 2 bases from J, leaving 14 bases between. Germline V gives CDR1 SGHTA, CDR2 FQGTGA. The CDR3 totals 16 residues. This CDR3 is CASSSQGMRNTGELFF. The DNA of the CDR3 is TGTGCCAGCAGCTCGCAGGGAATGAGAAACACCGGGGAGCTGTTTTTT.

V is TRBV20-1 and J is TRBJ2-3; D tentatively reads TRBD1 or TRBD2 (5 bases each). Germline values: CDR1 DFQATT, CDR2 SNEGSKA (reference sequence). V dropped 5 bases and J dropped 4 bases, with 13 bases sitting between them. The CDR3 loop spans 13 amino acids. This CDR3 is CSAPKRGPDTQYF. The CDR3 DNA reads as TGCAGTGCTCCTAAAAGGGGACCAGATACGCAGTATTTT.

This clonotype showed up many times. In DNA form, the CDR3 reads TGTGCCAGCAGTTTACTAGGGAACACTGAAGCTTTCTTT. Protein product: CASSLLGNTEAFF. The rearrangement uses TRBV28 and TRBJ1-1; D uncertain. Trimming took off 2 bases at V and 1 base at J, with 5 bases between the two ends. Per the germline V gene, CDR1 is MDHEN and CDR2 is SYDVKM. The CDR3 contains 13 residues.

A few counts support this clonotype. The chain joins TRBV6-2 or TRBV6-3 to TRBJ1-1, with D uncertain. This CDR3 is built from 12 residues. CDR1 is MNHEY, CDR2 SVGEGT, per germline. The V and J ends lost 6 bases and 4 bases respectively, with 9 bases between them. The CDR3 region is CASRESGTEAFF. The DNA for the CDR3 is TGTGCCAGCAGGGAGAGTGGCACTGAAGCTTTCTTT.

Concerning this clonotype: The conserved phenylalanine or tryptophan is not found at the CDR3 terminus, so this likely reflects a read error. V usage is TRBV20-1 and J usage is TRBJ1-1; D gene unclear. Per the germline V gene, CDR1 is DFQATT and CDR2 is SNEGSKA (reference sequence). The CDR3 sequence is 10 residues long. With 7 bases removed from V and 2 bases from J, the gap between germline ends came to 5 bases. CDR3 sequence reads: CSEGNTEAFV. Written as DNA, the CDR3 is TGCAGTGAGGGAAACACTGAAGCTTTCGTT.

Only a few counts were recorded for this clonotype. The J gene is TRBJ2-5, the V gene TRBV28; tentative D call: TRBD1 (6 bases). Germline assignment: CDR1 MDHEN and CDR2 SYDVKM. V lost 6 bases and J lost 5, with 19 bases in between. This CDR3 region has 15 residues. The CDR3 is CASSNSIGQGETQYF. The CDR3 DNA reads TGTGCCAGCAGCAATAGTATTGGGCAGGGGGAGACCCAGTACTTC.

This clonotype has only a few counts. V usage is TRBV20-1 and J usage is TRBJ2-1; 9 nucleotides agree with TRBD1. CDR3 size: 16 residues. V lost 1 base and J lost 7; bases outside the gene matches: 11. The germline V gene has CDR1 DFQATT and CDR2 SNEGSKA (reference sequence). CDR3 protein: CSARVVTGQGFNEQFF. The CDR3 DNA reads TGCAGTGCTAGAGTTGTTACGGGACAGGGTTTTAATGAGCAGTTCTTC.